This T cell receptor beta chain was recorded in a study of T cell changes during pregnancy in multiple sclerosis. Between the trimmed V and J ends, which lost 5 bases and 14 bases, there was a span of 13 bases. The CDR3 loop spans 11 amino acids. Germline loops: CDR1 SGHTA, CDR2 FQGNSA. The table came from immunoSEQ multiplex PCR; TCRdb's copy has only in-frame clones and leaves some out. This sample has 40,000 or so clones; approximately 94% occur once, and the top ten carry 6.5% to 9.5%. This TCR came from a female donor with multiple sclerosis, enrolled in a pregnancy study. The J gene is TRBJ1-3, the V gene TRBV7-2; no clear D. The sample in question was CD8+ T cells from peripheral blood mononuclear cells, obtained in the third trimester of pregnancy. Here the CDR3 reads CASSEGRRLYF. The CDR3, as DNA: TGTGCCAGCAGCGAAGGACGGAGGTTATATTTT.